The next 14 T cell receptor beta chains were all read from a single sample in a study of blood T cell repertoires in COVID-19. Some clones are missing from TCRdb's copy, which holds only in-frame ones; the method was immunoSEQ multiplex PCR. The sample contains about 220,000 clones, around 84% of which appear only once. The source material was peripheral blood. All receptors come from a man in his forties or fifties with active or convalescent COVID-19.

The chain employs TRBV7-3 and TRBJ1-1; tentative D call: TRBD1 (5 bases). V lost 2 bases to trimming and J lost 6 bases, with 16 bases between them. Germline CDR1 reads SGHTA; CDR2 reads FQGTGA. The CDR3 loop spans 15 amino acids. As DNA, the CDR3 is TGTGCCAGCAGCTTAGTTGGGCAGGGACTCTCTGAAGCTTTCTTT. This gives the protein CASSLVGQGLSEAFF.

The chain joins TRBV5-1 to TRBJ2-5; TRBD1 aligns across 12 bases. The CDR3 has 18 residues. V was clipped by 4 bases and J by 6 bases; unmatched bases: 16. Germline lookup yields CDR1 SGHRS and CDR2 YFSETQ. CDR3 residues: CASSPYYAPGQGAKTQYF. In DNA form, the CDR3 reads TGCGCCAGCAGCCCCTACTACGCTCCGGGACAGGGGGCGAAGACCCAGTACTTC.

The gene calls are TRBV18 and TRBJ1-5, with D possibly TRBD1 on 6 matching bases. Deletions cut 4 bases from V and 0 bases from J, with 13 bases between. This CDR3 region has 16 residues. The germline V gene has CDR1 KGHSH and CDR2 LQKENI. CDR3 DNA sequence: TGTGCCAGCTCACTGGACAGTTTGTATAGCAATCAGCCCCAGCATTTT. Amino acids: CASSLDSLYSNQPQHF.

The chain links TRBV4-3 to TRBJ2-7; D is undetermined. The CDR3 has 13 residues. The V end was cut by 1 base, the J end by 2 bases, with 6 bases between. CDR1 and CDR2 (germline): LGHNA, YSLEER. CDR3 sequence: CASSQVRAYEQYV. DNA of the CDR3: TGCGCCAGCAGCCAAGTGCGAGCCTACGAGCAGTACGTC.

This clone was seen a handful of times. The chain carries TRBV19 and TRBJ2-1, with 10 bases lining up with TRBD2. Per the germline V gene, CDR1 is LNHDA and CDR2 is SQIVND (reference sequence). There are 17 residues in the CDR3. Trimming removed 7 bases from V and 6 bases from J; junction bases left unmatched: 15. The CDR3 coding sequence is TGTGCCAGTACCCTCTACCCCCCTAGCGGGAGTTTCAATGAGCAGTTCTTC. Its translation is CASTLYPPSGSFNEQFF. Complete variable domain (other parts from reference TRBV19 and TRBJ2-1): DGGITQSPKYLFRKEGQNVTLSCEQNLNHDAMYWYRQDPGQGLRLIYYSQIVNDFQKGDIAEGYSVSREKKESFPLTVTSAQKNPTAFYLCASTLYPPSGSFNEQFFGPGTRLTVL.

This clone was recorded a few times. V gene TRBV19 combines with J gene TRBJ2-3, with 12 positions matching TRBD2. The CDR3 sequence is 15 residues long. V lost 4 bases and J lost 1; bases outside the gene matches: 0. Looked up from germline, CDR1 is LNHDA and CDR2 is SQIVND (reference sequence). CDR3 amino acids: CASSRTSGGTDTQYF. The CDR3 region has the DNA TGTGCCAGTAGTAGGACTAGCGGGGGCACAGATACGCAGTATTTT.

The chain is built from TRBV6-2 or TRBV6-3 and TRBJ1-1; no clear D. Germline V gene lookup returns CDR1 MNHEY and CDR2 SVGEGT. CDR3 length: 12 residues. Trimming took 2 bases from V and 11 from J, leaving 12 bases between them. The CDR3 DNA follows: TGTGCCAGCAGTTACGCTTGGGCCTCGGCTTTCTTT. Amino acids: CASSYAWASAFF.

This sequence joins TRBV7-9 and TRBJ2-6; 10 bases map to TRBD2. This CDR3 is built from 17 residues. J gave up 2 bases and V 7 bases, and 8 bases lay outside the gene matches. CDR1 and CDR2 from the germline V gene are SEHNR and FQNEAQ (reference sequence). The CDR3: CASNKGGLAAGANVLTF. In nucleotides, the CDR3 is TGTGCCAGCAACAAAGGAGGACTAGCGGCTGGGGCCAACGTCCTGACTTTC.

The chain couples TRBV11-2 to TRBJ1-2; 7 nucleotides align to TRBD1. Trimming removed 5 bases from V and 7 bases from J; junction bases left unmatched: 10. The CDR3 contains 14 residues. Germline V CDR1 and CDR2: SGHAT, FQNNGV. CDR3 DNA: TGTGCCAGCAGCGTATCAACAGGGGCGGGTGGCTACACCTTC. As protein: CASSVSTGAGGYTF.

V and J are TRBV9 and TRBJ2-7; TRBD2 matches at 8 bases. V was pared by 3 bases and J by 3 bases, with 11 bases of the junction left unmatched. CDR1 and CDR2 (germline): SGDLS, YYNGEE. The CDR3 has 16 amino acids. CDR3 bases: TGTGCCAGCAGCGAGTCGGGCGGGAGGCCTCTCTACGAGCAGTACTTC. Its protein is CASSESGGRPLYEQYF.

V and J are TRBV5-4 and TRBJ2-7, with D possibly being TRBD1 (6 bases). CDR3 size: 14 residues. Germline V gives CDR1 SGHNT, CDR2 YYREEE (reference sequence). V dropped 4 bases and J dropped 0 bases, with 11 bases sitting between them. The CDR3 region is CASSIRGNSYEQYF. In nucleotides, the CDR3 is TGTGCCAGCAGCATTAGGGGGAACTCCTACGAGCAGTACTTC.

The genes are TRBV27 and TRBJ2-1; D not resolved. The V gene's germline CDR1 is MNHEY and CDR2 SMNVEV (reference sequence). This CDR3 region has 18 residues. V lost 3 bases, J lost 0 bases, and 18 bases lay in between. CDR3 sequence reads: CASSFDGFRSSSYNEQFF. The CDR3 region has the DNA TGTGCCAGCAGTTTTGATGGCTTCCGGAGTAGCTCCTACAATGAGCAGTTCTTC.

The chain is built from TRBV5-5 and TRBJ2-5, with D maybe TRBD1 (8 bases). The germline CDR1 and CDR2 sequences are SGHKS and YYEKEE (reference sequence). CDR3 length: 15 amino acids. Trimming pared 4 bases from V and 2 bases from J, leaving 15 bases between. The CDR3 protein is CASSIYRGGQETQYF. CDR3 nucleotides: TGTGCCAGCAGCATCTACAGGGGGGGACAAGAGACCCAGTACTTC.

The V gene is TRBV28, the J gene TRBJ2-5; no firm D call. The germline V gene has CDR1 MDHEN and CDR2 SYDVKM. V lost 2 bases and J 2 bases, leaving 12 bases between the germline ends. The CDR3 has 15 residues. The CDR3 bases are TGTGCCAGCAGTTTAGGCGGATCGCTTCAAGAGACCCAGTACTTC. Translated: CASSLGGSLQETQYF.